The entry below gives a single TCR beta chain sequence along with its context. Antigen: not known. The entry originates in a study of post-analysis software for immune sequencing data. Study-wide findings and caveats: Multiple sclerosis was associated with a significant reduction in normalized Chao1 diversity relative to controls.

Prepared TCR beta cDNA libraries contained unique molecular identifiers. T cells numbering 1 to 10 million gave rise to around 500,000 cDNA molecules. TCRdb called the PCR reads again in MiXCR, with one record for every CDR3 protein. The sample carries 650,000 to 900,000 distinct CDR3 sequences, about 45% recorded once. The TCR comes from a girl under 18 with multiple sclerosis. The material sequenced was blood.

The CDR3 sequence: CASSVGTGSRDEQYF. The CDR3 DNA reads as TGTGCCAGCAGCGTCGGGACAGGGTCTCGGGACGAGCAGTACTTC. The gene calls are TRBV9 and TRBJ2-7, with 9 bases lining up with TRBD1. CDR3 length: 15 residues. V lost 2 bases to trimming and J lost 5 bases; unmatched junction nucleotides: 8. From germline, CDR1 is SGDLS and CDR2 YYNGEE.